A single sample gave rise to the 11 T cell receptor beta chains below, sequenced in a study of blood T cell repertoires in COVID-19. Libraries were prepared by immunoSEQ multiplex PCR; TCRdb keeps only in-frame clonotypes and omits some of them. This sample yields about 250,000 clones, of which more than 85% are seen a single time; 8.8% belongs to the top ten. Sequencing was done on a sample of PBMCs or T cells enriched from blood (not recorded which). These receptors all stem from a man in his forties or fifties who had recovered from COVID-19.

Details on this clone: In the same sample, other DNA sequences code for this CDR3. CDR3 loop: CASSSQMNTEAFF. CDR3 in DNA: TGTGCCAGCAGCTCCCAGATGAACACTGAAGCTTTCTTT. J is TRBJ1-1 and V is TRBV7-3; D is uncertain. Germline CDR1 is SGHTA and CDR2 is FQGTGA. The CDR3 sequence is 13 residues long. V lost 4 bases to trimming and J lost 0 bases, with 6 bases between them. Full variable domain (outside the CDR3, taken from reference TRBV7-3 and TRBJ1-1): GAGVSQTPSNKVTEKGKYVELRCDPISGHTALYWYRQSLGQGPEFLIYFQGTGAADDSGLPNDRFFAVRPEGSVSTLKIQRTERGDSAVYLCASSSQMNTEAFFGQGTRLTVV.

This clone was counted a single time. V is TRBV9 and J is TRBJ1-1; 11 bases align to TRBD1. Germline V gene data show CDR1 as SGDLS and CDR2 as YYNGEE. The CDR3 extends over 14 amino acids. The V segment lost 4 bases and the J segment 5 bases; nucleotides outside the gene matches: 4. CDR3: CASSLGTGGTEAFF. CDR3 bases: TGTGCCAGCAGCCTAGGGACAGGGGGAACTGAAGCTTTCTTT. Complete variable domain (other parts from reference TRBV9 and TRBJ1-1): DSGVTQTPKHLITATGQRVTLRCSPRSGDLSVYWYQQSLDQGLQFLIQYYNGEERAKGNILERFSAQQFPDLHSELNLSSLELGDSALYFCASSLGTGGTEAFFGQGTRLTVV.

A few counts support this clone. The genes are TRBV2 and TRBJ2-1, with D maybe TRBD1 (6 bases). CDR3 size: 13 residues. The ends were cut back, 9 bases at V and 0 bases at J, with 9 bases in the middle. Germline values: CDR1 SNHLY, CDR2 FYNNEI. CDR3 region: CASTGYSYNEQFF. As DNA, the CDR3 is TGTGCCAGTACAGGGTACTCCTACAATGAGCAGTTCTTC.

The rearrangement uses TRBV4-2 and TRBJ2-2; TRBD2 might be the D (5 bases). The ends were cut back, 5 bases at V and 9 bases at J, with 16 bases in the middle. The CDR3 extends over 14 amino acids. CDR1 LGHNA and CDR2 YNFKEQ come from the germline V gene. The CDR3 is CASSTREQFRELFF. DNA for the CDR3: TGTGCCAGCAGCACCCGGGAACAATTTCGGGAGCTGTTTTTT.

The CDR3 loop reads CASSQVGSAPYNEQFF. In nucleotides, the CDR3 is TGTGCCAGCAGCCAAGTGGGTAGCGCGCCCTACAATGAGCAGTTCTTC. V gene TRBV3-1 (or the pseudogene TRBV3-2) combines with J gene TRBJ2-1; D may be TRBD2 (5 bases). Germline CDR1 LGHDT, CDR2 YNNKEL (reference sequence). The CDR3 sequence is 16 residues long. Trimming took off 1 base at V and 2 bases at J, with 12 bases between the two ends.

This chain links TRBV7-2 with TRBJ1-2; TRBD1 matches 7 bases. Per the germline V gene, CDR1 is SGHTA and CDR2 is FQGNSA. The CDR3 consists of 16 residues. V shed 1 base and J 2 bases; nucleotides not matched to a gene: 7. This CDR3 reads CASSLGIGGMNYGYTF. CDR3 sequence (DNA): TGTGCCAGCAGCTTAGGTATAGGGGGCATGAACTATGGCTACACCTTC.

The V gene is TRBV6-1, the J gene TRBJ2-1; 12 nucleotides line up with TRBD2. CDR1 and CDR2 from the germline V gene are MNHNS and SASEGT. CDR3 length equals 15 residues. The V gene end was trimmed by 1 base and the J gene end by 9 bases; junction bases not matched to a gene: 4. The CDR3 DNA sequence: TGTGCCAGCAGTGAAGGACTAGCGGGAGTCGGTGAGCAGTTCTTC. Its translation: CASSEGLAGVGEQFF.

This chain joins TRBV27 and TRBJ1-5; 9 bases map to TRBD1. Germline loops: CDR1 MNHEY, CDR2 SMNVEV (reference sequence). The CDR3 loop spans 15 amino acids. Unmatched junction bases numbered 9, after V lost 5 bases and J lost 7 bases. The CDR3 is CASSPYRGLQQPQHF. The CDR3 DNA reads as TGTGCCAGCAGTCCCTACAGGGGGCTGCAACAGCCCCAGCATTTT.

The chain uses TRBV18 and TRBJ2-3; tentatively, D is TRBD1 (6 bases). Germline V lookup: CDR1 KGHSH, CDR2 LQKENI. The V gene lost 0 bases and the J gene lost 6 bases, with 25 bases spanning the gap. The CDR3 length is 19 residues. The CDR3 loop is CASSPPTGTLSPLGDTQYF. In nucleotides, the CDR3 is TGTGCCAGCTCACCACCGACCGGGACACTCAGTCCCCTTGGGGATACGCAGTATTTT.

The gene calls are TRBV19 and TRBJ1-5; 7 nucleotides line up with TRBD1. The germline CDR1 and CDR2 sequences are LNHDA and SQIVND (reference sequence). J was trimmed by 0 bases and V by 11 bases; bases with no gene match: 16. This CDR3 is 17 amino acids long. In DNA form, the CDR3 reads TGTGCCGCACCTTACCGGGACAGAATATTTAGCAATCAGCCCCAGCATTTT. Its translation is CAAPYRDRIFSNQPQHF.

The chain joins TRBV11-2 to TRBJ2-7; 10 bases are a match to TRBD1. This CDR3 region has 15 residues. Germline V gene sequence: CDR1 SGHAT, CDR2 FQNNGV. The trim removed 5 bases at V and 5 bases at J, leaving 9 bases unmatched. The CDR3 DNA reads TGTGCCAGCAGCCAAAGGACAGGGGGTCTGAACGAGCAGTACTTC. It is translated as CASSQRTGGLNEQYF.